Each of the 3 T cell receptor beta chains below was sequenced from the same sample in a study of Ad26.COV2.S vaccination and SARS-CoV-2 variants. Clones were sequenced by immunoSEQ multiplex PCR, and TCRdb holds only the in-frame ones, with some missing. The table shows approximately 420,000 clones, with 75% to 90% occurring only once. Treatment of the sample: some 20 received Ad26.COV2.S at low or high dose, single or two shots; roughly five received placebo; per-sample allocation not given. Vaccine and placebo recipients were sampled on day 63 after the first injection. This sample comprised peripheral blood, obtained in a trial of Ad26.COV2.S vaccine versus placebo. These receptors were obtained from a person between 18 and 59 years old who received the Ad26.COV2.S COVID-19 vaccine or a placebo.

This clone appeared once. One junction end disagrees with the germline gene, perhaps due to a read error. The chain carries TRBV20-1 and TRBJ2-1; TRBD2 agrees at 12 bases. This CDR3 is 11 amino acids long. CDR1 and CDR2 from the germline V gene are DFQATT and SNEGSKA (reference sequence). CDR3 DNA sequence: TGCAGTGCTATCACTAGCGGGGGGCCCGTCTTC. Encoded protein: CSAITSGGPVF.

The rearrangement joins TRBV7-2 to TRBJ1-2; D may be TRBD1 (6 bases). Germline V gene data show CDR1 as SGHTA and CDR2 as FQGNSA. The CDR3 is made up of 15 amino acids. V lost 5 bases to trimming and J lost 4 bases, with 17 bases between them. CDR3 sequence: CASSLMEGGSYGYTF. As DNA, the CDR3 is TGTGCCAGCAGCCTGATGGAGGGGGGAAGCTATGGCTACACCTTC.

The chain has TRBV6-5 and TRBJ1-1, with TRBD1 matching over 7 bases. V shed 5 bases, J shed 0 bases, and the junction held 6 bases outside the gene matches. Germline CDR1 and CDR2: MNHEY and SVGAGI. The CDR3 extends over 15 amino acids. CDR3 sequence reads: CASSPRGQLNTEAFF. CDR3 sequence (DNA): TGTGCCAGCAGTCCCCGGGGACAGCTGAACACTGAAGCTTTCTTT.